These T cell receptor beta chains were read from a single sample in a study of CD8+ T cells in alopecia areata. Some clones are missing from TCRdb's copy, which holds only in-frame ones; the method was immunoSEQ multiplex PCR. The sample holds about 130,000 clones, around three fifths seen once. This specimen consisted of CD4+ T cells sorted from blood, obtained at week 0. The origin of the receptors is a human donor with alopecia areata. Each CDR3 is given with its conserved first and last residue. The D gene is left open where the match is weak. Clone size is stated in some rows and not others, as once, few, many or a class when expanded.

>TRBJ2-3|.|TRBV4-3|.
TGCGCCAGCAGCCAAGACATAGCGTCAGATACGCAGTATTTT
CASSQDIASDTQYF
>TRBJ2-5|TRBD1|TRBV5-4|.
TGTGCCAGCAGCAACGACAGGGGGCGAGAGACCCAGTACTTC
CASSNDRGRETQYF
>TRBJ1-2|.|TRBV7-2|.
TGTGCCAGCAGCTTAGTCCTGCAGGGCTACTATGGCTACACCTTC
CASSLVLQGYYGYTF
>TRBJ1-2|.|TRBV10-3|.
TGTGCCATCAGGCGGGGCATGGACTATGGCTACACCTTC
CAIRRGMDYGYTF
>TRBJ2-3|TRBD1|TRBV28|.
TGTGCCAGCACCTCGACAGGGTTTCCAGATACGCAGTATTTT
CASTSTGFPDTQYF
>TRBJ1-2|.|TRBV5-1|.
TGCGCCAGCAGCTCGGACGGCCTCTATGGCTACACCTTC
CASSSDGLYGYTF
>TRBJ1-5|.|TRBV30|.
TGTGCCTGGAGTGCTAATGATCAGCCCCAGCATTTT
CAWSANDQPQHF
>TRBJ2-4|.|TRBV7-8|few
TGTGCCAGCAGCTTAGTCGGAAACGCCAAAAACATTCAGTACTTC
CASSLVGNAKNIQYF
>TRBJ2-3|TRBD2|TRBV5-1|once
TGCGCCAGCAGCTTGGATGTAGCGGGGAACACAGATACGCAGTATTTT
CASSLDVAGNTDTQYF
>TRBJ1-2|.|TRBV27|.
TGTGCCAGCAGTCAACGGGGCTATGGCTACACCTTC
CASSQRGYGYTF
>TRBJ2-1|.|TRBV5-1|.
TGCGCCAGCAGCTTGGATAAACTAGCTACCGGAAGCAATGAGCAGTTCTTC
CASSLDKLATGSNEQFF
>TRBJ2-3|.|TRBV30|few
TGTGCCTGGTCCCCCTTCGTGGATACGCAGTATTTT
CAWSPFVDTQYF
>TRBJ2-5|.|TRBV13|.
TGTGCCAGCAGCTTAGGTGTGGCGACCCAGTACTTC
CASSLGVATQYF
>TRBJ2-3|.|TRBV30|.
TGTGCCTGGACAATCACAGATACGCAGTATTTT
CAWTITDTQYF
>TRBJ1-6|.|TRBV4-3|few
TGCGCCAGCAGATCAGGGTTGAATTCACCCCTCCACTTT
CASRSGLNSPLHF
>TRBJ1-1|.|TRBV5-4|.
TGTGCCAGCAGCTTGGACGGCCAGGTGGGCACTGAAGCTTTCTTT
CASSLDGQVGTEAFF
>TRBJ2-3|.|TRBV29-1|.
TGCAGCGTTGAACGCGTAAGCACAGATACGCAGTATTTT
CSVERVSTDTQYF
>TRBJ2-5|.|TRBV29-1|few
TGCAGCGTGGCAAGGGGGGCCCCAGAGACCCAGTACTTC
CSVARGAPETQYF
>TRBJ2-1|.|TRBV7-2|.
TGTGCCAGCAGCTCGCCCGCGGGACATCAGCCGTTCTTC
CASSSPAGHQPFF
>TRBJ1-5|.|TRBV7-9|.
TGTGCCAGCAGCTGGGGGACGCAGCCCCAGCATTTT
CASSWGTQPQHF
>TRBJ1-3|.|TRBV5-1|.
TGCGCCAGCAGCTTGGTGGGCAGCTCTGGAAACACCATATATTTT
CASSLVGSSGNTIYF
>TRBJ1-5|.|TRBV19|few
TGTGCCAGTAGTGTGGCAACCAGCAATCAGCCCCAGCATTTT
CASSVATSNQPQHF
>TRBJ2-2|.|TRBV25-1|once
TGTGCCAGCAGTTTCGGGACACTCGTCGACACCGGGGAGCTGTTTTTT
CASSFGTLVDTGELFF
>TRBJ1-2|.|TRBV18|.
TGTGCCAGCTCACCATTTGAAAACGAGGGCTACACCTTC
CASSPFENEGYTF
>TRBJ2-1|TRBD2|TRBV30|.
TGTGCCTGGAGTACCCCAGCGGGGGTGATAGGTAATGAGCAGTTCTTC
CAWSTPAGVIGNEQFF
>TRBJ2-5|TRBD1|TRBV29-1|.
TGCAGCGGGGGACAGGGGCAAGAGACCCAGTACTTC
CSGGQGQETQYF
>TRBJ1-1|.|TRBV27|once
TGTGCCAGCAGTTTAGAGGGCTGGGACGAGAAGGGGGATGGAGCTTTCTTT
CASSLEGWDEKGDGAFF
>TRBJ2-7|.|TRBV2|few
TGTGCCAGCAGAGTGTACGAGCAGTACTTC
CASRVYEQYF
>TRBJ1-3|.|TRBV30|.
TGTGCCTGGAAAGAAAATATTGACACCATATATTTT
CAWKENIDTIYF
>TRBJ2-1|TRBD2|TRBV30|once
TGTGCCTGGAGTGGAGCGGGGGGTTTTTACAATGAGCAGTTCTTC
CAWSGAGGFYNEQFF
>TRBJ1-1|.|TRBV18|.
TGTGCCAGCTCATTTGCGAGGACCATGAACACTGAAGCTTTCTTT
CASSFARTMNTEAFF
>TRBJ1-2|.|TRBV30|.
TGTGCCTGGAGTGTAACGTTCAGGAATGGCTACACCTTC
CAWSVTFRNGYTF
>TRBJ1-2|TRBD1|TRBV19|few
TGTGCCAGTAGTACACGGGACAGGGGGAACTATGGCTACACCTTC
CASSTRDRGNYGYTF